This T cell receptor (beta chain) was recorded in a study of post-analysis software for immune sequencing data. The wider study: Relapsing-remitting, secondary progressive and progressive-relapsing multiple sclerosis courses were included. Regarding the study as a whole: Samples from one preparation batch, clustered by F measure, grouped strongly together. Multiple sclerosis patients showed significantly lower normalized Chao1 diversity than controls did. Roughly five TRBV segments appeared more often in patients than in controls, and TRBV5-6, TRBV5-1 and TRBV20-1 were among these.

Looked up from germline, CDR1 is SQVTM and CDR2 is ANQGSEA. V lost 3 bases to trimming and J lost 0 bases, with 11 bases between them. The CDR3 is made up of 14 amino acids. This clonotype was seen only a few times. Its antigen is undetermined. cDNA libraries of TCR beta carried unique molecular identifiers. One entry per CDR3 protein, called by TCRdb with MiXCR from the PCR reads. The sample has approximately 730,000 distinct CDR3 sequences, roughly 27% seen once. V and J are TRBV29-1 and TRBJ1-1; possibly TRBD1 for D (5 bases). Sample: blood. This TCR came from a girl between 5 and 17 years old with multiple sclerosis. Here the CDR3 reads CSVDTGVVNTEAFF. The DNA for the CDR3 is TGCAGCGTTGACACGGGGGTAGTGAACACTGAAGCTTTCTTT.